This TCR beta chain was identified during a study of beta chain features in type 1 diabetes. Across the whole study: When patients were set against healthy donors, age, gender and cell yields were similar. The study, taken as a whole, reports: The study found that naive, central memory and Treg TCRB repertoires appeared more similar in patients than in healthy donors. Significant though moderate, a shortening of TCRB CDR3s appeared in all four CD4+ subsets of Type 1 diabetes patients.

A few counts support this clone. Its specificity is unknown. Germline lookup yields CDR1 SGHRS and CDR2 YFSETQ. The CDR3 has 15 amino acids. J gave up 0 bases and V 0 bases, and 2 bases lay outside the gene matches. Of the isolated RNA, all was reverse transcribed, and so the sequenced material was expressed TCRB transcripts. Samples of naive, central memory and regulatory T cells yielded a mean of about 3.7 million reads. The protocol was immunoSEQ multiplex PCR, while the TCRdb copy is restricted to in-frame clones and leaves out a portion. The table has 300,000 or so clones, approximately 15% seen once.

The rearrangement uses TRBV5-1 and TRBJ1-1, with 7 bases that match TRBD1. This TCR was sampled from a woman between 18 and 29 years old with type 1 diabetes. Source material: naive CD4+ T cells from blood. CDR3 in amino acids: CASSLGGTVNTEAFF. CDR3 coding DNA: TGCGCCAGCAGCTTGGGTGGGACAGTGAACACTGAAGCTTTCTTT.